What follows is one T cell receptor beta chain and its context. Its antigen is currently unknown. The sample belongs to a study of blood T cells in healthy people across ages. Whole-study context: Per two T cells, template switching captured roughly one barcoded beta molecule. Study observations and caveats: Age advanced and TCR beta diversity per million T cells fell, roughly linearly.

In germline, CDR1 is SQVTM, CDR2 ANQGSEA. V gave up 0 bases and J gave up 4 bases, with 12 bases separating them. CDR3 length: 14 amino acids. The use of a sample-barcoded 5' primer and a J-beta primer mix characterized a second PCR of roughly 6 to 11 cycles. Sequencing of every sample gave 3 million or more CDR3-containing paired-end reads. TCRdb called the 5' RACE reads again in MiXCR, with one record for every CDR3 protein. The sample holds approximately 1.5 million distinct CDR3 sequences, around 36% seen once. Sequencing was performed on blood. The receptor was derived from a woman under 40 in good health. The gene calls are TRBV29-1 and TRBJ1-2, with no clear D. The DNA for the CDR3 is TGCAGCGTTGAAGACGGGCCGGTGCCCTATGGCTACACCTTC. This translates into CSVEDGPVPYGYTF.